Each of the 22 T cell receptor beta chains below was sequenced from the same sample in a study of blood T cell repertoires in COVID-19. The table came from immunoSEQ multiplex PCR; TCRdb's copy has only in-frame clones and leaves some out. The table includes about 200,000 clones, around 86% detected once. Sequences were obtained from PBMCs or T cells enriched from blood (not recorded which). The source of these receptors is a man in his forties with acute COVID-19.

This clone has only a few counts. V is TRBV15 and J is TRBJ1-2; D might be TRBD1 (5 bases). The CDR3 has 14 amino acids. CDR1 is LNHNV and CDR2 is YYDKDF in the germline V gene (reference sequence). Trimming pared 0 bases from V and 4 bases from J, leaving 9 bases between. In DNA form, the CDR3 reads TGTGCCACCAGCAGAGATCAAAGGGGCTATGGCTACACCTTC. It encodes CATSRDQRGYGYTF.

This chain uses TRBV4-1 with TRBJ2-7; 7 bases match TRBD1. The CDR3 extends over 21 amino acids. Germline-derived CDR1 and CDR2 are MGHRA and YSYEKL. J was trimmed by 3 bases and V by 4 bases; bases with no gene match: 27. CDR3 nucleotides: TGCGCCAGCAGCCCCCAGTACACCCCCCGGACAGGCCTCCCCGCCCGCTACGAGCAGTACTTC. Protein sequence: CASSPQYTPRTGLPARYEQYF.

The gene calls are TRBV6-2 or TRBV6-3 and TRBJ2-4, with 9 bases lining up with TRBD2. Germline values: CDR1 MNHEY, CDR2 SVGEGT. CDR3 length equals 16 residues. The J segment lost 6 bases and the V segment lost 6 bases, leaving 12 bases of the junction unmatched. The CDR3: CASSQGTSWFLNIQYF. For the CDR3, the DNA is TGTGCCAGCAGCCAAGGGACTAGCTGGTTTTTAAACATTCAGTACTTC.

This chain links TRBV18 with TRBJ2-1; D gene unclear. This CDR3 is built from 16 residues. Trimming removed 1 base from V and 2 bases from J, with 12 bases in between. Germline-derived CDR1 and CDR2 are KGHSH and LQKENI. The DNA for the CDR3 is TGTGCCAGCTCACCACAACTCAGCGCTACCTACAATGAGCAGTTCTTC. This gives the protein CASSPQLSATYNEQFF.

This chain uses TRBV4-1 with TRBJ2-7; TRBD2 aligns across 11 bases. Looked up from germline, CDR1 is MGHRA and CDR2 is YSYEKL. This CDR3 has 14 residues. V dropped 4 bases and J dropped 4; count of bases not matched to a gene: 3. The chain's CDR3 is CASSPGTSGYEQYF. The CDR3 DNA reads as TGCGCCAGCAGCCCCGGGACTAGCGGTTACGAGCAGTACTTC.

The chain joins TRBV2 to TRBJ2-1, with 7 bases matching TRBD2. The germline V gene encodes CDR1 SNHLY and CDR2 FYNNEI. J gave up 3 bases and V 5 bases, and 19 bases lay outside the gene matches. The CDR3 totals 19 residues. In DNA form, the CDR3 reads TGTGCCAGCAGTCCCGGAGGAGGGAGGGCCAAATATTTCTACAATGAGCAGTTCTTC. The encoded protein is CASSPGGGRAKYFYNEQFF.

Written as DNA, the CDR3 is TGTGCCAGCAGCGGTGGACAGAACATTGAAAAACTGTTTTTT. Encoded protein: CASSGGQNIEKLFF. V and J are TRBV5-6 and TRBJ1-4, with D possibly being TRBD1 (6 bases). The CDR3 runs 14 residues. The V gene lost 4 bases and the J gene lost 7 bases, with 14 bases spanning the gap. In germline, CDR1 is SGHDT, CDR2 YYEEEE.

This chain uses TRBV7-6 with TRBJ1-2; 10 nucleotides align to TRBD1. The CDR3 has 16 amino acids. V shed 1 base, J shed 6 bases, and the junction held 8 bases outside the gene matches. The V gene's germline CDR1 is SGHVS and CDR2 FNYEAQ. The CDR3 spells CASSLDRQGALNGYTF. The CDR3 nucleotides are TGTGCCAGCAGCTTAGATAGACAGGGGGCGCTGAATGGCTACACCTTC.

The chain recombines TRBV5-6 with TRBJ1-2; unclear D gene. The germline V and J ends were trimmed by 8 bases and 3 bases, with 20 bases remaining between them. The CDR3 runs to 15 residues. Per the germline V gene, CDR1 is SGHDT and CDR2 is YYEEEE. The CDR3 region is CASITREYGYYGYTF. The DNA of the CDR3 is TGTGCCAGTATTACCCGGGAGTACGGATACTATGGCTACACCTTC.

The chain couples TRBV5-4 to TRBJ2-7; possible D gene TRBD1, 6 bases. The CDR3 covers 15 residues. Trimming stripped 4 bases from V and 5 bases from J, with 19 bases between. From germline, CDR1 is SGHNT and CDR2 YYREEE (reference sequence). CDR3 loop: CASSRDVRGVHEQYF. In DNA, the CDR3 is TGTGCCAGCAGCCGGGACGTCAGGGGCGTCCACGAGCAGTACTTC.

The chain uses TRBV19 and TRBJ2-6, with D possibly TRBD1 on 5 matching bases. With 7 bases removed from V and 4 bases from J, the gap between germline ends came to 14 bases. The germline V gene encodes CDR1 LNHDA and CDR2 SQIVND (reference sequence). The CDR3 has 15 residues. CDR3 sequence: CASKGPGFGANVLTF. The DNA of the CDR3 is TGTGCCAGTAAAGGTCCAGGGTTCGGGGCCAACGTCCTGACTTTC.

The gene calls are TRBV28 and TRBJ2-1, with 10 bases identical to TRBD2. CDR1 is MDHEN and CDR2 is SYDVKM in the germline V gene. The length of the CDR3 is 16 residues. The V gene end was trimmed by 1 base and the J gene end by 4 bases; junction bases not matched to a gene: 4. The CDR3 DNA follows: TGTGCCAGCAGTTTATCTGGAGCGGGAGGGTACAATGAGCAGTTCTTC. Protein sequence: CASSLSGAGGYNEQFF.

The V gene is TRBV7-3, the J gene TRBJ2-3, with 7 bases aligning to TRBD2. The V gene's germline CDR1 is SGHTA and CDR2 FQGTGA. The CDR3 spans 17 residues. J lost 0 bases, V lost 5 bases, and 11 bases had no gene match. CDR3 sequence (DNA): TGTGCCAGCAGCCCAACAACGGGGGGAGCTAGCACAGATACGCAGTATTTT. Its translation is CASSPTTGGASTDTQYF.

The chain carries TRBV19 and TRBJ1-5, with a tentative D call TRBD1 (5 bases). This CDR3 is 15 amino acids long. Trimming left V 5 bases short and J 0 bases short, with 11 bases between. Germline lookup yields CDR1 LNHDA and CDR2 SQIVND (reference sequence). CDR3 DNA: TGTGCCAGTAGTGATTTGGGGGGTAGCAATCAGCCCCAGCATTTT. This encodes CASSDLGGSNQPQHF.

This clone was detected ten times or more. The rearrangement joins TRBV27 to TRBJ1-2, with 11 bases identical to TRBD1. In germline, CDR1 is MNHEY, CDR2 SMNVEV (reference sequence). The length of the CDR3 is 13 residues. V shed 7 bases, J shed 10 bases, and the junction held 8 bases outside the gene matches. CDR3 nucleotides: TGTGCCAGCACTACAGGGACAGGGGGACTCTACACCTTC. This translates into CASTTGTGGLYTF.

V gene TRBV5-6 combines with J gene TRBJ2-2; D might be TRBD2 (5 bases). The CDR3 has 15 residues. With 1 base removed from V and 5 bases from J, the gap between germline ends came to 12 bases. CDR1 and CDR2 from the germline V gene are SGHDT and YYEEEE. The CDR3 is CASSLRGWNTGELFF. Written as DNA, the CDR3 is TGTGCCAGCAGCTTGCGCGGGTGGAATACCGGGGAGCTGTTTTTT.

As concerns this clone: Relative to the germline gene, one junction end is altered; a read error may explain this. CDR3: CANSPRAGDTGELFF. The CDR3 DNA reads as TGTGCCAACAGCCCTCGGGCGGGGGACACCGGGGAGCTGTTTTTT. The rearrangement joins TRBV3-1 (or the pseudogene TRBV3-2) to TRBJ2-2; 7 bases align to TRBD2. CDR3 size: 15 residues. Germline CDR1 is LGHDT and CDR2 is YNNKEL (reference sequence).

By proportion, this clone is medium-sized. This chain connects TRBV18 to TRBJ2-2; 7 bases agree with TRBD2. The CDR3 loop spans 15 amino acids. Per the germline V gene, CDR1 is KGHSH and CDR2 is LQKENI. Trimming took 3 bases from V and 3 from J; bases not matched to a gene: 4. CDR3 in amino acids: CASSPGGSHTGELFF. As DNA, the CDR3 is TGTGCCAGCTCACCCGGGGGGTCGCACACCGGGGAGCTGTTTTTT.

V is TRBV5-5 and J is TRBJ2-1; 10 nucleotides line up with TRBD2. This CDR3 has 17 amino acids. With 5 bases clipped from V and 6 bases from J, the junction kept 14 bases outside the gene matches. The germline V gene has CDR1 SGHKS and CDR2 YYEKEE (reference sequence). The CDR3 sequence: CASSLSSGLAGVNEQFF. CDR3 in DNA: TGTGCCAGCAGTCTAAGTTCCGGGCTAGCGGGAGTCAATGAGCAGTTCTTC.

The V gene is TRBV2, the J gene TRBJ2-1; TRBD1 agrees at 8 bases. This CDR3 spans 13 amino acids. Germline values: CDR1 SNHLY, CDR2 FYNNEI. The V gene end was trimmed by 5 bases and the J gene end by 6 bases; junction bases not matched to a gene: 3. CDR3 bases: TGTGCCAGCAGTTGGACAGGGAGCAATGAGCAGTTCTTC. The encoded protein is CASSWTGSNEQFF.

V gene TRBV4-2 combines with J gene TRBJ2-3, with D hard to call. Germline V gives CDR1 LGHNA, CDR2 YNFKEQ. There are 14 residues in the CDR3. V lost 0 bases and J 3 bases, leaving 7 bases between the germline ends. CDR3 region: CASSQDYGTDTQYF. In DNA form, the CDR3 reads TGTGCCAGCAGCCAAGATTACGGGACAGATACGCAGTATTTT.

This clone has more than one count but fewer than ten. The rearrangement links TRBV3-1 (or the pseudogene TRBV3-2) to TRBJ1-6, with 10 bases matching TRBD1. V was pared by 0 bases and J by 7 bases, with 3 bases of the junction left unmatched. This CDR3 comprises 16 residues. CDR1 and CDR2 from the germline V gene are LGHDT and YNNKEL (reference sequence). The CDR3 spells CASSQERGQGNSPLHF. The CDR3 DNA is TGTGCCAGCAGCCAAGAAAGGGGACAGGGGAATTCACCCCTCCACTTT.